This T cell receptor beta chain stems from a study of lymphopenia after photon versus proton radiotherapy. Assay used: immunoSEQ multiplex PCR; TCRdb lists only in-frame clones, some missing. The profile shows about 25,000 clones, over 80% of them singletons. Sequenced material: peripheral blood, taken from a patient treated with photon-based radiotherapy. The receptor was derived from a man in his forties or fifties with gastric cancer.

This CDR3 is CASSELGSYTF. In nucleotides, the CDR3 is TGTGCCAGCAGTGAACTCGGGAGCTACACCTTC. The chain uses TRBV25-1 and TRBJ1-2; D ambiguous. V lost 2 bases, J lost 9 bases, and 7 bases lay in between. CDR3 length: 11 residues. Germline V gene data show CDR1 as MGHDK and CDR2 as SYGVNS.